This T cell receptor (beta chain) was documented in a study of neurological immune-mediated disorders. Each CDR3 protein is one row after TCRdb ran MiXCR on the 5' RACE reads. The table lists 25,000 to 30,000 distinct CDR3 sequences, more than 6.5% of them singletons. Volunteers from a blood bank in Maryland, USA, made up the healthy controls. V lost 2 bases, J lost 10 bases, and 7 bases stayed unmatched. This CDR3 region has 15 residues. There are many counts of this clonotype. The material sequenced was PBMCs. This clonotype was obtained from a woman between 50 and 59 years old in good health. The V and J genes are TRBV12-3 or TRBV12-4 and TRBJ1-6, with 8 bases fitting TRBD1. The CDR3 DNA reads TGTGCCAGCAGTTTAAGGCAGGGGGCGGGATCACCCCTCCACTTT. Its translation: CASSLRQGAGSPLHF.